Presented here are 31 T cell receptor beta chains from one specimen sequenced in a study of Graves' ophthalmopathy and Graves' hyperthyroidism. The authors amplified TCR beta CDR3 regions from RNA transcripts. RT-PCR in the first round used HTBI primers; a second-round multiplex PCR followed. TCRdb redid the calling of the multiplex PCR reads with MiXCR, one entry per CDR3 protein. The table shows some 360,000 distinct CDR3 sequences, with about a sixth occurring only once. The sequenced sample consisted of peripheral blood. The source is an adult woman with stable Graves' hyperthyroidism.

This clonotype was found many times. The genes are TRBV6-1 and TRBJ2-7; D might be TRBD1 (5 bases). This CDR3 has 15 amino acids. The germline V gene has CDR1 MNHNS and CDR2 SASEGT. V gave up 0 bases and J gave up 1 base, with 10 bases separating them. CDR3: CASSEALDSSYEQYF. The CDR3 bases are TGTGCCAGCAGTGAAGCTTTAGACAGTTCCTACGAGCAGTACTTC.

Here the CDR3 reads CASSHRFTNTEAFF. The CDR3 nucleotides are TGTGCCAGCAGTCATCGGTTTACGAACACTGAAGCTTTCTTT. J is TRBJ1-1 and V is TRBV12-3 or TRBV12-4; unclear D gene. The CDR3 has 14 amino acids. The V gene lost 5 bases and the J gene lost 1 base, with 11 bases spanning the gap.

This clonotype was detected ten times or more. The chain couples TRBV7-2 to TRBJ2-7; unclear D gene. V was shortened by 1 base and J by 6 bases, with 13 bases between the two germline ends. The CDR3 spans 14 residues. Germline V gene lookup returns CDR1 SGHTA and CDR2 FQGNSA. The DNA of the CDR3 is TGTGCCAGCAGCTTAGGGGCGACCCCACGCGAGCAGTACTTC. Translation: CASSLGATPREQYF.

As regards this clonotype: This may stem from a read error, because a much larger clone lies one nucleotide away. The chain joins TRBV4-2 to TRBJ1-5; 7 nucleotides align to TRBD1. CDR3 length equals 16 residues. Germline CDR1 LGHNA, CDR2 YNFKEQ. This CDR3 is CAGSQDGQGENQPQHF. The CDR3 nucleotides are TGTGCCGGCAGCCAAGATGGGCAGGGGGAGAATCAGCCCCAGCATTTT.

This clonotype was recorded at least ten times. The chain links TRBV15 to TRBJ1-5; 10 nucleotides match TRBD1. CDR1 LNHNV and CDR2 YYDKDF come from the germline V gene (reference sequence). J lost 6 bases, V lost 5 bases, and 7 bases had no gene match. The CDR3 loop spans 15 amino acids. This CDR3 is CATSGGQGVTQPQHF. The CDR3, as DNA: TGTGCCACCAGCGGCGGACAGGGGGTTACTCAGCCCCAGCATTTT.

This clonotype was detected many times. This chain's CDR3 is CSASPGPSYEQYF. The DNA of the CDR3 is TGCAGTGCTAGCCCGGGACCCTCCTACGAGCAGTACTTC. The chain has TRBV20-1 and TRBJ2-7; D possibly uses TRBD1 or TRBD2 (5 bases each). This CDR3 spans 13 amino acids. Germline CDR1 reads DFQATT; CDR2 reads SNEGSKA (reference sequence). The V end was cut by 3 bases, the J end by 0 bases, with 9 bases between.

This clonotype came up many times. The rearrangement uses TRBV12-3 or TRBV12-4 and TRBJ2-7; no clear D. V was pared by 3 bases and J by 2 bases, with 8 bases between. This CDR3 is built from 13 residues. In nucleotides, the CDR3 is TGTGCCAGCAGTTTGTTAGGACCCTACGAGCAGTACTTC. Translation: CASSLLGPYEQYF.

With regard to this clonotype: Lacking the conserved final phenylalanine or tryptophan, this CDR3 likely reflects a read error. This rearrangement joins TRBV6-2 or TRBV6-3 to TRBJ1-5; D might be TRBD1 (6 bases). The CDR3 is made up of 15 amino acids. V was cut by 6 bases and J by 0 bases, with 12 bases left in between. CDR1 is MNHEY and CDR2 is SVGEGT in the germline V gene. The CDR3 DNA reads TGTGCCAGCAGCTGGACAGAGTATAGCAATCAGCCCCAGCATGTT. Protein: CASSWTEYSNQPQHV.

Worth noting for this clonotype: In this CDR3 the conserved last residue, phenylalanine or tryptophan, is missing, so a read error is likely. The limits of the CDR3 on the DNA are not certain, so only TCRdb's listed CDR3 is given. The chain joins TRBV28 to TRBJ1-1; the table names TRBD1, a call not compared with the DNA. CDR1 and CDR2 from the germline V gene are MDHEN and SYDVKM. The CDR3 sequence runs 15 residues, both termini included. The CDR3: CASSFYGGLRDKACL.

The chain has TRBV28 and TRBJ2-7; 11 bases are a match to TRBD2. The CDR3 totals 14 residues. Germline trimming cut 5 bases from V and 4 bases from J; bases unmatched to any gene: 4. The V gene's germline CDR1 is MDHEN and CDR2 SYDVKM. Here the CDR3 reads CASSPTSGDYEQYF. CDR3 bases: TGTGCCAGCAGTCCGACTAGCGGGGATTACGAGCAGTACTTC.

This clonotype appeared many times. This chain links TRBV27 with TRBJ1-6; the D is unclear. The germline gives CDR1 MNHEY, CDR2 SMNVEV (reference sequence). This CDR3 spans 13 amino acids. Trimming took 8 bases from V and 7 from J, leaving 12 bases between them. Here the CDR3 DNA reads TGTGCCAGCGGACTAGGCGGAAATTCACCCCTCCACTTT. Amino acids: CASGLGGNSPLHF.

This clonotype showed up many times. This chain connects TRBV14 to TRBJ2-2; weak D call: TRBD2 (5 bases). This CDR3 contains 16 residues. The germline V gene has CDR1 SGHDN and CDR2 FVKESK. Deletions cut 1 base from V and 6 bases from J, with 15 bases between. The CDR3 nucleotides read TGTGCCAGCAGCCAAGTTACAGCGAGCGGTTCCGGGGAGCTGTTTTTT. Amino acids: CASSQVTASGSGELFF.

A few counts support this clonotype. The chain links TRBV12-3 or TRBV12-4 to TRBJ2-6, with 8 bases lining up with TRBD1. This CDR3 comprises 15 residues. V shed 8 bases, J shed 0 bases, and the junction held 3 bases outside the gene matches. CDR3 residues: CASRTGSSGANVLTF. In DNA form, the CDR3 reads TGTGCCAGCCGGACAGGGAGCTCTGGGGCCAACGTCCTGACTTTC.

This clonotype has ten or more counts. V usage is TRBV29-1 and J usage is TRBJ2-7; no firm D call. Looked up from germline, CDR1 is SQVTM and CDR2 is ANQGSEA. This CDR3 has 13 residues. V was shortened by 5 bases and J by 1 base, with 12 bases between the two germline ends. The CDR3 coding sequence is TGCAGCGTTTATGACTCAACATCCTACGAGCAGTACTTC. It specifies CSVYDSTSYEQYF.

The chain combines TRBV28 with TRBJ1-2; TRBD1 might be the D (6 bases). From germline, CDR1 is MDHEN and CDR2 SYDVKM. Trimming stripped 5 bases from V and 3 bases from J, with 13 bases between. This CDR3 contains 14 residues. The chain's CDR3 is CASSRPGGYYGYTF. The CDR3 DNA is TGTGCCAGCAGTCGCCCGGGGGGCTACTATGGCTACACCTTC.

This clonotype has ten or more counts. The gene calls are TRBV24-1 and TRBJ1-5; perhaps TRBD1 as D (5 bases). Germline values: CDR1 KGHDR, CDR2 SFDVKD. There are 15 residues in the CDR3. Trimming shortened V by 5 bases and J by 5 bases, and 15 bases separated the two germline ends. The CDR3 spells CATSALGGDDQPQHF. The DNA for the CDR3 is TGTGCCACCAGTGCCCTCGGGGGGGATGATCAGCCCCAGCATTTT.

This clonotype showed up many times. Compared with germline, one end of the junction differs, possibly owing to a read error. This chain connects TRBV30 to TRBJ2-7; tentative D call: TRBD1 (6 bases). The CDR3 extends over 11 amino acids. Per the germline V gene, CDR1 is GTSNPN and CDR2 is SVGIG (reference sequence). CDR3 region: CAWTQRGSFNF. CDR3 coding DNA: TGTGCCTGGACTCAGAGGGGGAGCTTTAACTTC.

This clonotype turned up a few times. A much more abundant neighbour one base away suggests this may be a read error. This chain connects TRBV19 to TRBJ1-1, with TRBD1 identical over 9 bases. CDR1 LNHDA and CDR2 SQIVND come from the germline V gene (reference sequence). Losses at the gene ends were 8 bases for V and 2 bases for J; bases not matched to a gene: 18. The CDR3 has 18 amino acids. CDR3 nucleotide sequence: TGTGCCAGTGGTCCCGGGACAGGGTATCGGGGCGTAAACACTGAAGCTTTCTTT. It encodes CASGPGTGYRGVNTEAFF.

This sequence joins TRBV28 and TRBJ2-5; perhaps D is TRBD1 or TRBD2 (6 bases each). The CDR3 totals 14 residues. Germline V gene lookup returns CDR1 MDHEN and CDR2 SYDVKM. Deletions cut 2 bases from V and 5 bases from J, with 12 bases between. CDR3 sequence (DNA): TGTGCCAGCAGTTTACCGGGGGCTGGGGAGACCCAGTACTTC. This encodes CASSLPGAGETQYF.

This clonotype was observed many times. CDR3 DNA sequence: TGTGCCAGCTCCTCGGACAGTTCCGAGCAGTACTTC. This gives the protein CASSSDSSEQYF. V and J are TRBV18 and TRBJ2-7; a possible D gene is TRBD1 (6 bases). CDR3 length: 12 amino acids. Trimming took off 6 bases at V and 6 bases at J, with 12 bases between the two ends. The germline gives CDR1 KGHSH, CDR2 LQKENI.

This clonotype has ten or more counts. The rearrangement uses TRBV6-2 or TRBV6-3 and TRBJ1-1; D not certain. CDR1 and CDR2 (germline): MNHEY, SVGEGT. The V gene lost 3 bases and the J gene lost 5 bases, with 10 bases spanning the gap. The CDR3 spans 13 residues. This CDR3 is CASSYIRETEAFF. CDR3 sequence (DNA): TGTGCCAGCAGTTATATAAGGGAAACTGAAGCTTTCTTT.

The rearrangement links TRBV7-8 to TRBJ1-1, with 10 bases fitting TRBD1. Germline V gene data show CDR1 as SGHVS and CDR2 as FQNEAQ. The CDR3 runs 15 residues. V shed 7 bases, J shed 3 bases, and the junction held 8 bases outside the gene matches. Here the CDR3 reads CASTRQGAPYTEAFF. In DNA, the CDR3 is TGTGCCAGCACAAGACAGGGGGCACCGTACACTGAAGCTTTCTTT.

This clonotype has ten or more counts. The junction differs from germline at one of its ends, possibly a read error. The J gene is TRBJ1-2, the V gene TRBV24-1; 7 nucleotides align to TRBD1. CDR1 and CDR2 (germline): KGHDR, SFDVKD. The CDR3 is made up of 14 amino acids. The CDR3 region has the DNA TGTGCCACCAGTGATACACGACAGGGCGATGGCCACACCTTC. Encoded protein: CATSDTRQGDGHTF.

The sample holds many counts of this clonotype. V is TRBV4-1 and J is TRBJ1-1; possibly TRBD1 for D (6 bases). The germline V and J ends were trimmed by 1 base and 0 bases, with 6 bases remaining between them. The germline V gene has CDR1 MGHRA and CDR2 YSYEKL. The CDR3 is 14 residues long. The CDR3 sequence: CASSQGQVNTEAFF. DNA for the CDR3: TGCGCCAGCAGCCAAGGACAGGTGAACACTGAAGCTTTCTTT.

This clonotype was seen repeatedly, ten times or more. The germline gene is not matched at one end of the junction; a read error may be the cause. The rearrangement joins TRBV7-7 to TRBJ2-2, with no clear D. CDR3 length equals 13 residues. CDR1 SSHAT and CDR2 FNYEAQ come from the germline V gene (reference sequence). The CDR3 DNA sequence: TGTGCTAGCAGCTTAGAATTCACCGGGGAGCTGTTTTTT. Protein product: CASSLEFTGELFF.

In this sample, this clonotype turned up many times. The CDR3 DNA reads TGTGCCAGCAGTTCCTCACGGGACAGGCCTTACTTC. Residues: CASSSSRDRPYF. The chain joins TRBV12-3 or TRBV12-4 to TRBJ2-7; TRBD1 matches 8 bases. The CDR3 length is 12 residues. The J segment lost 13 bases and the V segment lost 4 bases, leaving 9 bases of the junction unmatched.

The chain uses TRBV28 and TRBJ1-3, with D unclear. The CDR3 contains 16 residues. Trimming took off 4 bases at V and 3 bases at J, with 16 bases between the two ends. Germline V gene sequence: CDR1 MDHEN, CDR2 SYDVKM. The CDR3 nucleotides read TGTGCCAGCAGTTACCGTCTGAGGCACGTTGGAAACACCATATATTTT. Encoded protein: CASSYRLRHVGNTIYF.

This clonotype was observed at least ten times. CDR3 residues: CSARDSWQGIDQPQHF. Here the CDR3 DNA reads TGCAGTGCTAGAGATTCCTGGCAGGGGATAGATCAGCCCCAGCATTTT. This rearrangement joins TRBV20-1 to TRBJ1-5; D might be TRBD1 (6 bases). The CDR3 covers 16 residues. Germline CDR1 reads DFQATT; CDR2 reads SNEGSKA (reference sequence). Trimming took 0 bases from V and 5 from J, leaving 17 bases between them.

V is TRBV2 and J is TRBJ1-5; D gene ambiguous. Germline V CDR1 and CDR2: SNHLY, FYNNEI. V lost 5 bases, J lost 5 bases, and 13 bases lay in between. This CDR3 has 14 amino acids. The CDR3 region is CASSSQSGDQPQHF. DNA for the CDR3: TGTGCCAGCAGTTCCCAGAGTGGCGATCAGCCCCAGCATTTT.

This clonotype was counted ten times or more. V usage is TRBV7-2 and J usage is TRBJ1-2; 8 bases match TRBD1. Germline V CDR1 and CDR2: SGHTA, FQGNSA. This CDR3 spans 17 amino acids. V was pared by 4 bases and J by 4 bases, with 14 bases of the junction left unmatched. CDR3 DNA sequence: TGTGCCAGCAGCTCTCGTCGGACAGGGCCGATCCTCTATGGCTACACCTTC. Translated: CASSSRRTGPILYGYTF.

This clonotype was detected ten times or more. The chain has TRBV7-2 and TRBJ2-7; D is possibly TRBD2 (6 bases). CDR1 is SGHTA and CDR2 is FQGNSA in the germline V gene. This CDR3 spans 15 amino acids. V was trimmed by 2 bases and J by 4 bases, leaving 15 bases between them. The CDR3 protein is CASSLMGGAFYEQYF. The CDR3 DNA is TGTGCCAGCAGCTTAATGGGCGGGGCCTTTTACGAGCAGTACTTC. Full variable domain (rest looked up from reference TRBV7-2 and TRBJ2-7): GAGVSQSPSNKVTEKGKDVELRCDPISGHTALYWYRQSLGQGLEFLIYFQGNSAPDKSGLPSDRFSAERTGGSVSTLTIQRTQQEDSAVYLCASSLMGGAFYEQYFGPGTRLTVT.